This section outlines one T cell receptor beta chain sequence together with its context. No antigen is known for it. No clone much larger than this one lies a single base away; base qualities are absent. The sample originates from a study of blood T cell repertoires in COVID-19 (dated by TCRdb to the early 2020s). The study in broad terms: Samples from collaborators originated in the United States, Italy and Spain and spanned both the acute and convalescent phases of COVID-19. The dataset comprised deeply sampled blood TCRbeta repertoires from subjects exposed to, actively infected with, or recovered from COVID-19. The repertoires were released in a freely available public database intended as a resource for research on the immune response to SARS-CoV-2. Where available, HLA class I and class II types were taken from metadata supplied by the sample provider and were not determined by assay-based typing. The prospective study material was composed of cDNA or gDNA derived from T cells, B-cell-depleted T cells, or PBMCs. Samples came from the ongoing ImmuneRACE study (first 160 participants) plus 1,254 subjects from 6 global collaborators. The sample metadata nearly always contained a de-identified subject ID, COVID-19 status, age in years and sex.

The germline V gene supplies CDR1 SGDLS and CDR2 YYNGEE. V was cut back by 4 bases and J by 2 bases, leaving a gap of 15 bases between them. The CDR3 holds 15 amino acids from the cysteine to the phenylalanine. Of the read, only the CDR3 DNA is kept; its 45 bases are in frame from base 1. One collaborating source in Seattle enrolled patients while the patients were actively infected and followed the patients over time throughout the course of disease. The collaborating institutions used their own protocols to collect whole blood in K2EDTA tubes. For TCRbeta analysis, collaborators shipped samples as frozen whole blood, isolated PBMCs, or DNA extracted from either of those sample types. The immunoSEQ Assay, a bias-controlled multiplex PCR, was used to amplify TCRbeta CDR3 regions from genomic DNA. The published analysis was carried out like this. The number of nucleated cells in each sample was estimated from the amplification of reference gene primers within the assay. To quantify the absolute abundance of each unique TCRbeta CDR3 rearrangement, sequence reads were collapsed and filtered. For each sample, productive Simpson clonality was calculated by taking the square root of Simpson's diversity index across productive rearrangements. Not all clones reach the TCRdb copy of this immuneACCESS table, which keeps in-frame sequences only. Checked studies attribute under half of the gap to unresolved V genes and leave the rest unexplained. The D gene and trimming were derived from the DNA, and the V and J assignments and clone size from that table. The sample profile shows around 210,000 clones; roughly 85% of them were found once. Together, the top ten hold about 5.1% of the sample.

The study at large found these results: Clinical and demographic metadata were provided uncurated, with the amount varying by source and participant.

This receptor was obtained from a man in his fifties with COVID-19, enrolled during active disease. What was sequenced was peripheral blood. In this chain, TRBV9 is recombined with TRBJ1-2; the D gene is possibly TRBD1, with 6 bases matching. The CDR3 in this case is CASSPPVGQNYGYTF. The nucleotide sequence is TGTGCCAGCAGCCCCCCGGTTGGACAGAACTATGGCTACACCTTC. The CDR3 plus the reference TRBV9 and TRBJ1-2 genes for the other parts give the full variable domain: DSGVTQTPKHLITATGQRVTLRCSPRSGDLSVYWYQQSLDQGLQFLIQYYNGEERAKGNILERFSAQQFPDLHSELNLSSLELGDSALYFCASSPPVGQNYGYTFGSGTRLTVV.